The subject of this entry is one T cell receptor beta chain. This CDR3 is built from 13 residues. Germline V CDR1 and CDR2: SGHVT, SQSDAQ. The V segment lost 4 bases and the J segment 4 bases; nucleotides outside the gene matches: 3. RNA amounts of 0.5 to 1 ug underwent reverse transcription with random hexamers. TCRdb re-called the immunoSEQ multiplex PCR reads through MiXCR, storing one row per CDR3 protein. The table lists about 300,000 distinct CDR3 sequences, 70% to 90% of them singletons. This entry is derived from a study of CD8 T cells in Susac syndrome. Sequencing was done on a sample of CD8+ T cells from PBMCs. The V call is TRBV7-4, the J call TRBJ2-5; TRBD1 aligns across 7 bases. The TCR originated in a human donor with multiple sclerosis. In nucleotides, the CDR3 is TGTGCCAGCAGCTCTCCAGGGGGAGAGACCCAGTACTTC. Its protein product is CASSSPGGETQYF.